Following are 3 T cell receptor beta chains from one sample sequenced in a study of blood T cell repertoires in COVID-19. Some clones are missing from TCRdb's copy, which holds only in-frame ones; the method was immunoSEQ multiplex PCR. The sample has hundreds of thousands of clones, around nine tenths seen once. Sequencing input: peripheral blood. These receptors all come from a woman aged 70-85 years with COVID-19, enrolled during active disease.

The chain combines TRBV11-2 with TRBJ2-7; the D is unclear. Germline CDR1 SGHAT, CDR2 FQNNGV. The CDR3 runs to 12 residues. V lost 4 bases, J lost 2 bases, and 6 bases lay in between. The CDR3 DNA sequence: TGTGCCAGCAGCTCGGTCCCCTACGAGCAGTACTTC. Residues: CASSSVPYEQYF.

This chain links TRBV30 with TRBJ2-1; TRBD1 might be the D (5 bases). The CDR3 spans 13 residues. V dropped 2 bases and J dropped 4 bases, with 9 bases sitting between them. Germline loops: CDR1 GTSNPN, CDR2 SVGIG (reference sequence). DNA for the CDR3: TGTGCCTGGAGTCGAGACAGTTACAATGAGCAGTTCTTC. Protein sequence: CAWSRDSYNEQFF.

The genes are TRBV6-5 and TRBJ2-7, with 10 bases aligning to TRBD2. The CDR3 has 14 amino acids. CDR1 and CDR2 (germline): MNHEY, SVGAGI. V dropped 6 bases and J dropped 3; count of bases not matched to a gene: 5. The CDR3 bases are TGTGCCAGCAGAGGAGCGGGGGGGAGCTACGAGCAGTACTTC. Translated, it gives CASRGAGGSYEQYF.